The next 5 T cell receptor beta chains were all read from a single sample in a study of blood T cells in healthy people across ages. Through a sample-barcoded 5' primer and a J-beta primer mix, a second PCR was run for roughly 6 to 12 cycles. MiXCR, run by TCRdb on the 5' RACE reads, gives a single entry per CDR3 protein. The sample shows 1.5 million to 2 million distinct CDR3 sequences, about 50% of them seen only once. Input material: blood. The receptors were gathered from a woman in her thirties or forties in good health.

The rearrangement links TRBV6-5 to TRBJ1-2; unclear D gene. CDR3 size: 14 residues. With 0 bases removed from V and 2 bases from J, the gap between germline ends came to 7 bases. CDR1 is MNHEY and CDR2 is SVGAGI in the germline V gene. In DNA, the CDR3 is TGTGCCAGCAGTTACTCGGAGAAGAACTATGGCTACACCTTC. Its protein is CASSYSEKNYGYTF.

Only a few counts were recorded for this clonotype. The V call is TRBV4-3, the J call TRBJ2-3; D might be TRBD2 (6 bases). This CDR3 spans 13 amino acids. CDR1 is LGHNA, CDR2 YSLEER, per germline. Trimming took 0 bases from V and 10 from J, leaving 11 bases between them. CDR3 in amino acids: CASSQDKEGPQYF. The CDR3, as DNA: TGCGCCAGCAGCCAAGATAAGGAGGGACCGCAGTATTTT.

This clonotype was seen more than once but under ten times. The V gene is TRBV27, the J gene TRBJ2-1, with TRBD2 matching 9 bases. Germline assignment: CDR1 MNHEY and CDR2 SMNVEV (reference sequence). This CDR3 is 18 amino acids long. V shed 7 bases, J shed 0 bases, and the junction held 13 bases outside the gene matches. This chain's CDR3 is CASNIVRAGGLSYNEQFF. CDR3 sequence (DNA): TGTGCCAGCAACATTGTCAGAGCGGGGGGCCTCTCCTACAATGAGCAGTTCTTC.

This clonotype was seen only a few times. The rearrangement uses TRBV27 and TRBJ2-1; D may be TRBD2 (6 bases). Deletions cut 6 bases from V and 7 bases from J, with 16 bases between. Germline V gives CDR1 MNHEY, CDR2 SMNVEV (reference sequence). CDR3 length equals 14 residues. Written as DNA, the CDR3 is TGTGCCAGCAGCCGACTAGACCATGCTAATGAGCAGTTCTTC. Protein product: CASSRLDHANEQFF.

The V and J genes are TRBV4-3 and TRBJ2-1; 8 nucleotides agree with TRBD2. Germline values: CDR1 LGHNA, CDR2 YSLEER. The CDR3 has 15 residues. V lost 1 base and J lost 9; bases outside the gene matches: 8. CDR3 DNA sequence: TGCGCCAGCAGCCAAGCGGGAGGGCTTATGGGTGAGCAGTTCTTC. This sequence encodes CASSQAGGLMGEQFF.